This is a list of T cell receptor beta chains from one sample in a study of identical twins. TCRdb called the 5' RACE reads again in MiXCR, with one record for every CDR3 protein. The top ten clones hold under 2% of a sample with around 670,000 distinct CDR3 sequences, approximately 6.1% of them seen once. The material sequenced was naive T cells sorted from blood. The receptors shown here come from a young man in good health. CDR3s include the opening cysteine and the closing phenylalanine or tryptophan. Each record gives: CDR3 protein, J gene, V gene.

CDR3: CASSLVGGSGNTIYF
J: TRBJ1-3
V: TRBV12-3/TRBV12-4

CDR3: CASSLGARLAGGHEQFF
J: TRBJ2-1
V: TRBV5-1

CDR3: CASSYFLGLAGVRKDTQYF
J: TRBJ2-3
V: TRBV6-2/TRBV6-3

CDR3: CASRPGTYGYTF
J: TRBJ1-2
V: TRBV12-3/TRBV12-4

CDR3: CASSSRTGGWQPQHF
J: TRBJ1-5
V: TRBV12-3/TRBV12-4

CDR3: CASNGGEGQPQHF
J: TRBJ1-5
V: TRBV7-6

CDR3: CSVGLLKGDTQYF
J: TRBJ2-3
V: TRBV29-1

CDR3: CASSPPGRSGANVLTF
J: TRBJ2-6
V: TRBV18

CDR3: CASSPLDRAETQYF
J: TRBJ2-5
V: TRBV28

CDR3: CASSFRLAPLEQFF
J: TRBJ2-1
V: TRBV7-2

CDR3: CASPAGTVTEAFF
J: TRBJ1-1
V: TRBV21-1

CDR3: CASSFRDRVREQYF
J: TRBJ2-7
V: TRBV6-2/TRBV6-3

CDR3: CASSELSSYEQYF
J: TRBJ2-7
V: TRBV2

CDR3: CASSQEEQGWGVEETQYF
J: TRBJ2-5
V: TRBV4-2

CDR3: CASSRRGAGTRDTQYF
J: TRBJ2-3
V: TRBV4-3

CDR3: CASSPSVGTSGTRNEQFF
J: TRBJ2-1
V: TRBV4-2

CDR3: CASSLQNSPGSTDTQYF
J: TRBJ2-3
V: TRBV4-1

CDR3: CASSELGYNEQFF
J: TRBJ2-1
V: TRBV14